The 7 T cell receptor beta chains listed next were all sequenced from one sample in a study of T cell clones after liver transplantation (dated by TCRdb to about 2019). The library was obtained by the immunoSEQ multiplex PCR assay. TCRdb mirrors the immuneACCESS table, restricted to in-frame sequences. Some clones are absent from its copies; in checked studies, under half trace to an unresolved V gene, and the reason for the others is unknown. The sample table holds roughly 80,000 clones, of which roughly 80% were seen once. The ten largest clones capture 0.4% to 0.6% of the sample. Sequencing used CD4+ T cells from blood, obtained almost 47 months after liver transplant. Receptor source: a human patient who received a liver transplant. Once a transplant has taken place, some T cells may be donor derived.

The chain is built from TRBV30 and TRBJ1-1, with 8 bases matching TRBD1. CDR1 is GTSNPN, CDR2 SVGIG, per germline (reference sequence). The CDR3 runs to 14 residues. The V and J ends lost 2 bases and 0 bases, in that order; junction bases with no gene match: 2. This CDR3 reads CAWSRRGLNTEAFF. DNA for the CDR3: TGTGCCTGGAGTCGCAGGGGGCTGAACACTGAAGCTTTCTTT.

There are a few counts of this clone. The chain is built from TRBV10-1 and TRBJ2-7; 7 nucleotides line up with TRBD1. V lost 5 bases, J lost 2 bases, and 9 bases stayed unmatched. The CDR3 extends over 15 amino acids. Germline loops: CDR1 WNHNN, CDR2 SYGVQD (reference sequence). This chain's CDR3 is CASSSTAGGTYEQYF. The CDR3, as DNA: TGCGCCAGCAGTAGTACGGCAGGGGGTACCTACGAGCAGTACTTC.

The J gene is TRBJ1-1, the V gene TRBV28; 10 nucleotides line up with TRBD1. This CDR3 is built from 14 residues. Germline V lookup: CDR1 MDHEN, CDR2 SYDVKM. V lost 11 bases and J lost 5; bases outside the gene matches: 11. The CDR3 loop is CAGRTGGFSTEAFF. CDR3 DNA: TGTGCCGGTCGGACAGGGGGTTTTAGTACTGAAGCTTTCTTT.

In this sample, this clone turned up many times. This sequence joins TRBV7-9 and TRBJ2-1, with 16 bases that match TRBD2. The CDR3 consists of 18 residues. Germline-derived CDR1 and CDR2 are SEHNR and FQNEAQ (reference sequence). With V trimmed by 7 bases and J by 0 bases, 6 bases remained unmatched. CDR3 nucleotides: TGTGCCAGCACCCGGGGACTAGCGGGAGGGAGCTCCTACAATGAGCAGTTCTTC. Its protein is CASTRGLAGGSSYNEQFF.

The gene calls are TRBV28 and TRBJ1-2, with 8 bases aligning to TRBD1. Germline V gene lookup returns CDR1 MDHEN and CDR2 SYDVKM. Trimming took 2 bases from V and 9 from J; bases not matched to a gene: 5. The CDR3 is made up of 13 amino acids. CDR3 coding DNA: TGTGCCAGCAGTTTAAGACAGGGGAGACGCTACACCTTC. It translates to CASSLRQGRRYTF.

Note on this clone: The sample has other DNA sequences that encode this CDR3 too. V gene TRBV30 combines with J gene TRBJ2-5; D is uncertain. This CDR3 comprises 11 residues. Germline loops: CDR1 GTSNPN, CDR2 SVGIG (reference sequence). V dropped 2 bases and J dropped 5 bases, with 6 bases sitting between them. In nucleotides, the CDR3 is TGTGCCTGGAGTCTGGGGGAGACCCAGTACTTC. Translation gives CAWSLGETQYF. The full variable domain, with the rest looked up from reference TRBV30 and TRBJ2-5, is SQTIHQWPATLVQPVGSPLSLECTVEGTSNPNLYWYRQAAGRGLQLLFYSVGIGQISSEVPQNLSASRPQDRQFILSSKKLLLSDSGFYLCAWSLGETQYFGPGTRLLVL.

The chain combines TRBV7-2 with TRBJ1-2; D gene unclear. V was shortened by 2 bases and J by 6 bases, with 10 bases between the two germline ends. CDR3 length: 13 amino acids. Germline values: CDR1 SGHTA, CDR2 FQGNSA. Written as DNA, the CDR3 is TGTGCCAGCAGCTTATCACGACGGGATGGCTACACCTTC. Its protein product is CASSLSRRDGYTF.